The 25 T cell receptor beta chains in this list originate from one sample, sequenced in a study of patients and donors after allogeneic stem cell transplantation (dated by TCRdb to about 2020). Preparation of the library involved RT-PCR. The sequencer was a NextSeq 550. TCRdb trimmed public reads at Q25 via fastp, called clones via MiXCR and kept in-frame beta chains. Entries that share a CDR3 protein sequence are merged under the most common genes and DNA. The sample records 100,000 to 120,000 distinct CDR3 sequences, over 30% of which are singletons. Of the sample, 27% is held by the ten largest clones. The sample taken for sequencing was blood, either unsorted or a sorted T cell fraction (not recorded which). These receptors were obtained from a human donor who was either an allogeneic HSCT recipient or a stem cell or donor lymphocyte infusion donor (not recorded which). It is not recorded whose cells these are; they may come from a transplant donor.

This clonotype is a singleton in its sample. This sequence joins TRBV7-9 and TRBJ2-1, with 14 bases aligning to TRBD2. The CDR3 sequence is 18 residues long. Trimming took 5 bases from V and 4 from J; bases not matched to a gene: 10. The germline gives CDR1 SEHNR, CDR2 FQNEAQ (reference sequence). The CDR3 nucleotides read TGTGCCAGCAGCGCCAACCCGGGACTAGCGGGAGCGTACAATGAGCAGTTCTTC. It encodes CASSANPGLAGAYNEQFF.

The V and J genes are TRBV10-3 and TRBJ2-5; 7 bases fit TRBD2. The CDR3 is 15 residues long. Germline V lookup: CDR1 ENHRY, CDR2 SYGVKD. With 1 base clipped from V and 2 bases from J, the junction kept 4 bases outside the gene matches. The CDR3: CAISEYSGNQETQYF. The CDR3 DNA follows: TGTGCCATCAGTGAGTACAGCGGGAATCAAGAGACCCAGTACTTC.

The genes are TRBV15 and TRBJ2-5; D is undetermined. Germline V gene lookup returns CDR1 LNHNV and CDR2 YYDKDF (reference sequence). The CDR3 is 14 amino acids. Deletions cut 1 base from V and 4 bases from J, with 10 bases between. In DNA, the CDR3 is TGTGCCACCAGCAGAGGGGGAACTGTAGAGACCCAGTACTTC. This sequence encodes CATSRGGTVETQYF. The entire variable domain, with the rest obtained from reference TRBV15 and TRBJ2-5, is as follows: DAMVIQNPRYQVTQFGKPVTLSCSQTLNHNVMYWYQQKSSQAPKLLFHYYDKDFNNEADTPDNFQSRRPNTSFCFLDIRSPGLGDTAMYLCATSRGGTVETQYFGPGTRLLVL.

This clonotype was seen at least ten times. The CDR3 reads CASRSGRSSSREKLFF. The CDR3 nucleotides read TGTGCCAGCCGCTCCGGACGATCATCTTCGCGTGAAAAACTGTTTTTT. The chain combines TRBV12-3 or TRBV12-4 with TRBJ1-4, with D uncertain. CDR3 length equals 16 residues. The V gene lost 8 bases and the J gene lost 7 bases, with 23 bases spanning the gap.

The genes are TRBV7-9 and TRBJ2-7; D is undetermined. V lost 4 bases, J lost 3 bases, and 13 bases lay in between. The germline V gene has CDR1 SEHNR and CDR2 FQNEAQ (reference sequence). The CDR3 covers 14 residues. The CDR3 DNA sequence: TGTGCCAGCAGCTCCCTCTTGGTGGACTACGAGCAGTACTTC. Translating it yields CASSSLLVDYEQYF.

A few counts support this clonotype. J is TRBJ1-2 and V is TRBV5-6; D unresolved. The V end was cut by 0 bases, the J end by 4 bases, with 7 bases between. The CDR3 runs 13 residues. Germline V gene data show CDR1 as SGHDT and CDR2 as YYEEEE. CDR3 in amino acids: CASSLVVGYGYTF. The CDR3 nucleotides are TGTGCCAGCAGCTTGGTTGTGGGCTATGGCTACACCTTC.

The rearrangement links TRBV29-1 to TRBJ1-5; a possible D gene is TRBD1 (5 bases). The CDR3 loop spans 16 amino acids. Germline V gives CDR1 SQVTM, CDR2 ANQGSEA. V was shortened by 8 bases and J by 0 bases, with 20 bases between the two germline ends. CDR3: CSKLPGNGDSNQPQHF. CDR3 nucleotides: TGCAGCAAGCTCCCAGGGAACGGGGATAGCAATCAGCCCCAGCATTTT.

This clonotype was seen a handful of times. The chain combines TRBV15 with TRBJ2-1, with 8 bases lining up with TRBD2. The CDR3 is 15 residues long. Germline CDR1 reads LNHNV; CDR2 reads YYDKDF (reference sequence). Trimming removed 0 bases from V and 5 bases from J; junction bases left unmatched: 3. CDR3 protein: CATSRDSGKNNEQFF. DNA for the CDR3: TGTGCCACCAGCAGAGATAGCGGGAAGAACAATGAGCAGTTCTTC.

This chain uses TRBV5-1 with TRBJ2-1; weak D call: TRBD2 (6 bases). The CDR3 consists of 13 residues. Trimming removed 4 bases at V and 5 bases at J, with 10 bases between. From germline, CDR1 is SGHRS and CDR2 YFSETQ. For the CDR3, the DNA is TGCGCCAGCAGCCTGAGGAGGGACAATGAGCAGTTCTTC. This sequence encodes CASSLRRDNEQFF.

The CDR3 here is CASSYSWQGYEQYF. The CDR3 DNA reads as TGTGCCAGCAGTTACTCGTGGCAGGGCTACGAGCAGTACTTC. This chain joins TRBV6-5 and TRBJ2-7; weak D call: TRBD1 (5 bases). V lost 0 bases to trimming and J lost 3 bases, with 9 bases between them. This CDR3 region has 14 residues. CDR1 MNHEY and CDR2 SVGAGI come from the germline V gene.

The chain is built from TRBV7-9 and TRBJ1-1; 10 nucleotides align to TRBD1. V lost 1 base, J lost 4 bases, and 9 bases stayed unmatched. The CDR3 has 17 amino acids. Germline V lookup: CDR1 SEHNR, CDR2 FQNEAQ (reference sequence). The DNA for the CDR3 is TGTGCCAGCAGCTTAGGCCCGGGACAGGGGAGGGGCACTGAAGCTTTCTTT. It codes for CASSLGPGQGRGTEAFF.

In nucleotides, the CDR3 is TGTGCCAGCAGCTATCGGACTAGCGGCGGAGCAGAGACCCAGTACTTC. This translates into CASSYRTSGGAETQYF. The genes are TRBV3-1 and TRBJ2-5; 10 nucleotides agree with TRBD2. The length of the CDR3 is 16 residues. The germline gives CDR1 LGHDT, CDR2 YNNKEL (reference sequence). V lost 5 bases, J lost 4 bases, and 10 bases stayed unmatched.

The rearrangement links TRBV7-2 to TRBJ1-6; D uncertain. Germline V gene sequence: CDR1 SGHTA, CDR2 FQGNSA. This CDR3 region has 13 residues. V was trimmed by 6 bases and J by 7 bases, leaving 10 bases between them. This CDR3 is CASRRAVNSPLHF. The CDR3 DNA sequence: TGTGCCAGCAGGAGGGCAGTAAATTCACCCCTCCACTTT. Full variable domain (remainder filled in from reference TRBV7-2 and TRBJ1-6): GAGVSQSPSNKVTEKGKDVELRCDPISGHTALYWYRQSLGQGLEFLIYFQGNSAPDKSGLPSDRFSAERTGGSVSTLTIQRTQQEDSAVYLCASRRAVNSPLHFGNGTRLTVT.

This clonotype was seen more than once but under ten times. The chain is built from TRBV6-5 and TRBJ1-3; unclear D gene. Germline V lookup: CDR1 MNHEY, CDR2 SVGAGI. This CDR3 spans 12 amino acids. Trimming removed 5 bases from V and 4 bases from J, with 6 bases in between. As DNA, the CDR3 is TGTGCCAGCAGTACCAGGGGAAACACCATATATTTT. Its translation is CASSTRGNTIYF.

This clonotype has only a few counts. The gene calls are TRBV7-9 and TRBJ1-1; tentatively, D is TRBD1 (5 bases). Trimming cost V 0 bases and J 4 bases, with 15 bases left between them. CDR1 and CDR2 (germline): SEHNR, FQNEAQ (reference sequence). The CDR3 sequence is 16 residues long. CDR3 in amino acids: CASSLARRDGSTEAFF. The CDR3 DNA follows: TGTGCCAGCAGCTTAGCTCGCAGGGATGGAAGCACTGAAGCTTTCTTT.

The chain links TRBV12-3 or TRBV12-4 to TRBJ2-7, with D possibly being TRBD1 (6 bases). Between the trimmed V and J ends, which lost 5 bases and 2 bases, there was a span of 16 bases. The length of the CDR3 is 15 residues. CDR3 nucleotides: TGTGCCAGCAGTCCCCAACAGGGATTAACCTACGAGCAGTACTTC. This sequence encodes CASSPQQGLTYEQYF.

V is TRBV24-1 and J is TRBJ2-6; 7 bases are shared with TRBD2. Losses at the gene ends were 2 bases for V and 2 bases for J; bases not matched to a gene: 2. Germline V gene lookup returns CDR1 KGHDR and CDR2 SFDVKD. The CDR3 is made up of 16 amino acids. The CDR3 sequence is CATSDWGGPGANVLTF. CDR3 nucleotides: TGTGCCACCAGTGATTGGGGGGGACCTGGGGCCAACGTCCTGACTTTC.

This chain connects TRBV18 to TRBJ2-3; D is ambiguous. The CDR3 totals 12 residues. Germline-derived CDR1 and CDR2 are KGHSH and LQKENI. The V gene lost 2 bases and the J gene lost 3 bases, with 3 bases spanning the gap. CDR3 residues: CASSPTTDTQYF. The CDR3 DNA follows: TGTGCCAGCTCACCAACGACAGATACGCAGTATTTT. Combining the CDR3 with reference TRBV18 and TRBJ2-3 gives the whole variable domain NAGVMQNPRHLVRRRGQEARLRCSPMKGHSHVYWYRQLPEEGLKFMVYLQKENIIDESGMPKERFSAEFPKEGPSILRIQQVVRGDSAAYFCASSPTTDTQYFGPGTRLTVL.

The V and J genes are TRBV6-5 and TRBJ2-5; 7 bases are a match to TRBD1. CDR1 and CDR2 (germline): MNHEY, SVGAGI. The V gene end was trimmed by 6 bases and the J gene end by 5 bases; junction bases not matched to a gene: 6. The CDR3 has 13 residues. The CDR3, as DNA: TGTGCCAGCAGGAAACAGGGGACCGAGACCCAGTACTTC. This gives the protein CASRKQGTETQYF.

This clonotype has only a few counts. The CDR3 spells CSVEARSLGYTF. CDR3 nucleotides: TGCAGCGTTGAAGCTCGGAGCTTGGGCTACACCTTC. The J gene is TRBJ1-2, the V gene TRBV29-1; D is unresolved. CDR3 length equals 12 residues. V was clipped by 1 base and J by 8 bases, with 11 bases between them. CDR1 is SQVTM, CDR2 ANQGSEA, per germline.

CDR3 sequence (DNA): TGTGCCAGCAGTCCACAGGGGTTGGGTCAGCCCCAGCATTTT. Its protein product is CASSPQGLGQPQHF. The chain combines TRBV6-2 or TRBV6-3 with TRBJ1-5; 7 positions agree with TRBD1. CDR1 MNHEY and CDR2 SVGEGT come from the germline V gene. With 5 bases clipped from V and 6 bases from J, the junction kept 7 bases outside the gene matches. The CDR3 is 14 amino acids.

This clonotype was found once. Written as DNA, the CDR3 is TGTGCCACCAGCAGAGGCGCATACCAAGAGACCCAGTACTTC. This codes for CATSRGAYQETQYF. The V gene is TRBV15, the J gene TRBJ2-5; no firm D call. Trimming cost V 1 base and J 0 bases, with 6 bases left between them. The CDR3 consists of 14 residues. Germline assignment: CDR1 LNHNV and CDR2 YYDKDF (reference sequence).

This rearrangement joins TRBV29-1 to TRBJ1-2; D is undetermined. V dropped 4 bases and J dropped 8 bases, with 14 bases sitting between them. The V gene's germline CDR1 is SQVTM and CDR2 ANQGSEA. The CDR3 contains 12 residues. CDR3 in DNA: TGCAGCGTTGGAAACCCCGCATACGGCTACACCTTC. Protein product: CSVGNPAYGYTF. Together with reference TRBV29-1 and TRBJ1-2, the CDR3 gives the full variable domain: SAVISQKPSRDICQRGTSLTIQCQVDSQVTMMFWYRQQPGQSLTLIATANQGSEATYESGFVIDKFPISRPNLTFSTLTVSNMSPEDSSIYLCSVGNPAYGYTFGSGTRLTVV.

The V and J genes are TRBV5-1 and TRBJ1-1; a weak D match, TRBD1 (5 bases). With 2 bases removed from V and 4 bases from J, the gap between germline ends came to 12 bases. CDR1 is SGHRS, CDR2 YFSETQ, per germline. The CDR3 sequence is 14 residues long. The CDR3 is CASSLKLQGTEAFF. The DNA for the CDR3 is TGCGCCAGCAGCTTAAAGCTTCAGGGCACTGAAGCTTTCTTT.

V is TRBV28 and J is TRBJ1-5; no firm D call. Trimming cost V 5 bases and J 0 bases, with 17 bases left between them. The CDR3 contains 17 residues. Germline V gene sequence: CDR1 MDHEN, CDR2 SYDVKM. Here the CDR3 DNA reads TGTGCCAGCAGTCCCGCGCGAAGGGCTTATAGCAATCAGCCCCAGCATTTT. It codes for CASSPARRAYSNQPQHF.